This T cell receptor (beta chain) originates from a study of shared clonotypes between healthy human individuals. Findings and caveats of the study: Clonotypes that were shared across a few donors made up approximately 5.1% of naive CD4 clonotypes.

The CDR3 is made up of 14 amino acids. Per germline, CDR1 WNHNN and CDR2 SYGVQD (reference sequence). V lost 7 bases and J lost 1; bases outside the gene matches: 5. Some clones are missing from TCRdb's copy, which holds only in-frame ones; the method was immunoSEQ multiplex PCR. This sample yields around 2.3 million clones, of which about 94% are seen a single time; around 0.13% belongs to the top ten. With respect to this clone: Its specificity is not known.

The chain recombines TRBV10-1 with TRBJ2-3, with 7 nucleotides matching TRBD1. The sample taken for sequencing was naive CD4+ T cells sorted from blood. As to subset: CD45RA+ positively selected. The sequence derives from a young man in good health. CDR3 loop: CASTTGMGTDTQYF. The CDR3 DNA follows: TGCGCCAGCACGACAGGGATGGGCACAGATACGCAGTATTTT.